The clone carrying this TCR beta chain has more than one count but fewer than ten. These data belong to a study of cytomegalovirus exposure and HLA in healthy donors. PCR primers comprised 60 Vbeta and 13 Jbeta primers. Using immunoSEQ multiplex PCR, the repertoire was profiled, and TCRdb retains in-frame clones only, with some absent. The sample records 180,000 or so clones, roughly a tenth being singletons. V dropped 3 bases and J dropped 2 bases, with 7 bases sitting between them. Germline CDR1 SGHTA, CDR2 FQGNSA. CDR3 size: 13 residues. The sequenced sample was PBMCs. This rearrangement joins TRBV7-2 to TRBJ1-2; D is uncertain. This clonotype originated in a woman aged 25-40 years in good health and CMV-seropositive. The CDR3 loop is CASSLRGNYGYTF. In DNA, the CDR3 is TGTGCCAGCAGCTTGAGAGGGAACTATGGCTACACCTTC.